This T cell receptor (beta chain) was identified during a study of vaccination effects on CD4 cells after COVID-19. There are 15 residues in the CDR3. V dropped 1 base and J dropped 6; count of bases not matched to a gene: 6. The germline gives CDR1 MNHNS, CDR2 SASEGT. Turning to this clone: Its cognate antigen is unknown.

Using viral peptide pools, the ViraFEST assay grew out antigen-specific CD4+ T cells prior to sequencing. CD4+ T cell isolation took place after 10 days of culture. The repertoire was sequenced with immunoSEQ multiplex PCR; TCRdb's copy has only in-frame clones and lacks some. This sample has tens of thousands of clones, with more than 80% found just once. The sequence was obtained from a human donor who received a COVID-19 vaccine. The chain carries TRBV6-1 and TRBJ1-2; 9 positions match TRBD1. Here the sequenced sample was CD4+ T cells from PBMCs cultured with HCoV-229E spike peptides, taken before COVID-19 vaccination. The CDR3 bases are TGTGCCAGCAGTGAAGTGGGACAGGGCGGGGATGGCTACACCTTC. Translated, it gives CASSEVGQGGDGYTF.